Listed below are T cell receptor beta chains from one sample, sequenced in a study of CD8 T cells in Susac syndrome. TCRdb re-called the immunoSEQ multiplex PCR reads with MiXCR, one entry per CDR3 protein. The table records some 400,000 distinct CDR3 sequences, around 85% of them present only once. Sequencing used CD8+ T cells from PBMCs. All receptors derive from a human donor with multiple sclerosis. Each CDR3 is given with its conserved first and last residue. The D gene is left open where the match is weak. The size entry is marked missing in some rows and otherwise reads once, few, many or a size class.

V gene: TRBV20-1; J gene: TRBJ1-4; clone size: NA; D gene: NA; CDR3 protein: CSARDRQTNEKLFF; CDR3 DNA: TGCAGTGCTAGAGACAGACAAACTAATGAAAAACTGTTTTTT
V gene: TRBV19; J gene: TRBJ2-3; clone size: once; D gene: NA; CDR3 protein: CASSSISGVADTQYF; CDR3 DNA: TGTGCCAGTAGTTCGATTTCGGGAGTGGCAGATACGCAGTATTTT
V gene: TRBV11-2; J gene: TRBJ1-5; clone size: NA; D gene: NA; CDR3 protein: CASSLAGVNQPQHF; CDR3 DNA: TGTGCCAGCAGCTTGGCAGGGGTCAATCAGCCCCAGCATTTT
V gene: TRBV2; J gene: TRBJ1-1; clone size: NA; D gene: NA; CDR3 protein: CASSENPTLNTEAFF; CDR3 DNA: TGTGCCAGCAGTGAAAACCCGACACTGAACACTGAAGCTTTCTTT
V gene: TRBV7-9; J gene: TRBJ1-2; clone size: NA; D gene: TRBD1; CDR3 protein: CASSVSGQGYGYTF; CDR3 DNA: TGTGCCAGCAGCGTCTCCGGACAGGGCTATGGCTACACCTTC
V gene: TRBV7-9; J gene: TRBJ2-1; clone size: NA; D gene: NA; CDR3 protein: CASSLDYEQFF; CDR3 DNA: TGTGCCAGCAGCCTAGACTATGAGCAGTTCTTC
V gene: TRBV4-1; J gene: TRBJ2-7; clone size: once; D gene: NA; CDR3 protein: CASSQHTATYEQYF; CDR3 DNA: TGCGCCAGCAGCCAACACACAGCTACCTACGAGCAGTACTTC
V gene: TRBV7-6; J gene: TRBJ2-7; clone size: few; D gene: NA; CDR3 protein: CASSSLGGVQRDEQYF; CDR3 DNA: TGTGCCAGCAGCTCACTGGGTGGAGTTCAGCGGGACGAGCAGTACTTC
V gene: TRBV25-1; J gene: TRBJ1-1; clone size: NA; D gene: TRBD1; CDR3 protein: CASSAWTGPGTEAFF; CDR3 DNA: TGTGCCAGCAGTGCCTGGACAGGTCCTGGAACTGAAGCTTTCTTT
V gene: TRBV13; J gene: TRBJ2-5; clone size: NA; D gene: NA; CDR3 protein: CASSFSPQEETQYF; CDR3 DNA: TGTGCCAGCAGCTTTTCCCCTCAGGAGGAGACCCAGTACTTC
V gene: TRBV11-2; J gene: TRBJ2-7; clone size: NA; D gene: NA; CDR3 protein: CASSNLGDEQYF; CDR3 DNA: TGTGCCAGCAGCAACCTTGGGGACGAGCAGTACTTC
V gene: TRBV27; J gene: TRBJ2-2; clone size: NA; D gene: TRBD1; CDR3 protein: CASSLSSAGGATGELFF; CDR3 DNA: TGTGCCAGCAGTTTATCGAGTGCAGGGGGCGCAACCGGGGAGCTGTTTTTT
V gene: TRBV6-5; J gene: TRBJ2-7; clone size: NA; D gene: TRBD1; CDR3 protein: CASATGTAEQYF; CDR3 DNA: TGTGCCAGCGCTACCGGGACAGCAGAGCAGTACTTC
V gene: TRBV5-5; J gene: TRBJ2-7; clone size: NA; D gene: TRBD1; CDR3 protein: CASSLMRGPYEQYF; CDR3 DNA: TGTGCCAGCAGCTTAATGAGGGGGCCGTACGAGCAGTACTTC
V gene: TRBV2; J gene: TRBJ2-1; clone size: NA; D gene: TRBD2; CDR3 protein: CASSELAGGDEQFF; CDR3 DNA: TGTGCCAGCAGTGAACTAGCGGGAGGTGATGAGCAGTTCTTC
V gene: TRBV6-1; J gene: TRBJ2-7; clone size: NA; D gene: NA; CDR3 protein: CASESGLTTYEQYF; CDR3 DNA: TGTGCCAGCGAATCAGGGCTAACAACCTACGAGCAGTACTTC
V gene: TRBV4-2; J gene: TRBJ2-3; clone size: NA; D gene: TRBD2; CDR3 protein: CASSSGDLSTDTQYF; CDR3 DNA: TGTGCCTCCTCTAGCGGGGATCTTAGCACAGATACGCAGTATTTT
V gene: TRBV3-1; J gene: TRBJ2-3; clone size: NA; D gene: NA; CDR3 protein: CASSQGIRDSGDPTDTQYF; CDR3 DNA: TGTGCCAGCAGCCAAGGAATTCGTGACAGCGGAGACCCCACAGATACGCAGTATTTT
V gene: TRBV19; J gene: TRBJ2-7; clone size: NA; D gene: NA; CDR3 protein: CASSIGIQNEQYF; CDR3 DNA: TGTGCCAGTAGTATTGGGATTCAAAACGAGCAGTACTTC
V gene: TRBV27; J gene: TRBJ2-3; clone size: NA; D gene: NA; CDR3 protein: CASSFGPFSTDTQYF; CDR3 DNA: TGTGCCAGCAGTTTTGGCCCATTTAGCACAGATACGCAGTATTTT
V gene: TRBV6-2/TRBV6-3; J gene: TRBJ1-3; clone size: once; D gene: NA; CDR3 protein: CASSEGGPFSGNTIYF; CDR3 DNA: TGTGCCAGCAGTGAGGGAGGGCCCTTCTCTGGAAACACCATATATTTT
V gene: TRBV28; J gene: TRBJ1-2; clone size: NA; D gene: TRBD1; CDR3 protein: CASSLGTGDPDGYTF; CDR3 DNA: TGTGCCAGCAGTTTAGGGACAGGGGACCCCGACGGCTACACCTTC
V gene: TRBV21-1; J gene: TRBJ2-7; clone size: NA; D gene: NA; CDR3 protein: CASSKNRGSGYHSYEQYF; CDR3 DNA: TGTGCCAGCAGCAAAAACCGGGGTAGCGGGTATCACTCCTACGAGCAGTACTTC
V gene: TRBV27; J gene: TRBJ1-1; clone size: NA; D gene: NA; CDR3 protein: CASSLVQGNTEAFF; CDR3 DNA: TGCGCCAGCAGCTTGGTCCAGGGGAACACTGAAGCTTTCTTT
V gene: TRBV27; J gene: TRBJ2-3; clone size: NA; D gene: NA; CDR3 protein: CASTGLGTDTQYF; CDR3 DNA: TGTGCCAGCACGGGGTTGGGCACAGATACGCAGTATTTT
V gene: TRBV6-5; J gene: TRBJ1-4; clone size: NA; D gene: NA; CDR3 protein: CASSYSNHGTENRKLFF; CDR3 DNA: TGTGCCAGCAGTTACTCGAATCACGGGACGGAGAATAGGAAACTGTTTTTT
V gene: TRBV2; J gene: TRBJ2-7; clone size: NA; D gene: NA; CDR3 protein: CASSDQKLYEQYF; CDR3 DNA: TGTGCCAGCAGCGACCAAAAACTCTACGAGCAGTACTTC
V gene: TRBV28; J gene: TRBJ1-1; clone size: NA; D gene: NA; CDR3 protein: CASSGYQGTNTEAFF; CDR3 DNA: TGTGCCAGCAGTGGATACCAGGGGACGAACACTGAAGCTTTCTTT
V gene: TRBV4-2; J gene: TRBJ2-1; clone size: once; D gene: TRBD2; CDR3 protein: CASSQEHRASGRDEQFF; CDR3 DNA: TGTGCCAGCAGCCAAGAGCATAGGGCTAGCGGGAGAGATGAGCAGTTCTTC
V gene: TRBV28; J gene: TRBJ2-7; clone size: NA; D gene: NA; CDR3 protein: CASSIPRGTSYEQYF; CDR3 DNA: TGTGCCAGCAGTATCCCCCGTGGGACTTCCTACGAGCAGTACTTC
V gene: TRBV6-2/TRBV6-3; J gene: TRBJ2-1; clone size: NA; D gene: TRBD2; CDR3 protein: CATSPGLPNNEQFF; CDR3 DNA: TGTGCCACCTCGCCGGGACTACCTAACAATGAGCAGTTCTTC
V gene: TRBV10-3; J gene: TRBJ2-7; clone size: NA; D gene: TRBD2; CDR3 protein: CAIGSGSGTYEQYF; CDR3 DNA: TGTGCCATAGGCAGCGGGAGTGGCACCTACGAGCAGTACTTC
V gene: TRBV7-6; J gene: TRBJ1-5; clone size: NA; D gene: NA; CDR3 protein: CASSLAGRISNQPQHF; CDR3 DNA: TGTGCCAGCAGCTTAGCCGGACGGATAAGCAATCAGCCCCAGCATTTT
V gene: TRBV20-1; J gene: TRBJ2-7; clone size: few; D gene: NA; CDR3 protein: CSARQGTYEQYF; CDR3 DNA: TGCAGTGCTAGACAGGGGACCTACGAGCAGTACTTC
V gene: TRBV4-1; J gene: TRBJ2-2; clone size: NA; D gene: NA; CDR3 protein: CASSPVGGRTGELFF; CDR3 DNA: TGCGCCAGCAGCCCGGTTGGAGGGCGGACCGGGGAGCTGTTTTTT
V gene: TRBV6-1; J gene: TRBJ1-2; clone size: few; D gene: NA; CDR3 protein: CASSRDHANYGYTF; CDR3 DNA: TGTGCCAGCAGCCGGGATCACGCTAACTATGGCTACACCTTC
V gene: TRBV27; J gene: TRBJ2-1; clone size: NA; D gene: TRBD1; CDR3 protein: CASSLSGQGVGGSYNEQFF; CDR3 DNA: TGTGCCAGCAGCCTATCGGGACAGGGTGTGGGAGGCTCCTACAATGAGCAGTTCTTC
V gene: TRBV7-9; J gene: TRBJ2-1; clone size: NA; D gene: TRBD2; CDR3 protein: CATTLAGGVEQFF; CDR3 DNA: TGTGCCACCACACTAGCGGGAGGTGTTGAGCAGTTCTTC
V gene: TRBV27; J gene: TRBJ2-1; clone size: NA; D gene: TRBD2; CDR3 protein: CASRMGGGVHYEQFF; CDR3 DNA: TGTGCCAGCAGAATGGGCGGGGGGGTTCACTATGAGCAGTTCTTC
V gene: TRBV3-1; J gene: TRBJ1-1; clone size: NA; D gene: TRBD1; CDR3 protein: CASSQERTGTVVAFF; CDR3 DNA: TGTGCCAGCAGCCAAGAAAGGACAGGGACGGTGGTGGCTTTCTTT
V gene: TRBV5-8; J gene: TRBJ1-5; clone size: NA; D gene: NA; CDR3 protein: CASSLARVGQPQHF; CDR3 DNA: TGTGCCAGCAGTTTGGCCAGGGTAGGTCAGCCCCAGCATTTT
V gene: TRBV28; J gene: TRBJ2-7; clone size: NA; D gene: NA; CDR3 protein: CASSIQQGSYEQYF; CDR3 DNA: TGTGCCAGCAGTATACAACAGGGTTCCTACGAGCAGTACTTC
V gene: TRBV7-2; J gene: TRBJ2-1; clone size: NA; D gene: TRBD2; CDR3 protein: CASSLRTSGGASNEQFF; CDR3 DNA: TGTGCCAGCAGCTTAAGGACTAGCGGGGGGGCGTCAAATGAGCAGTTCTTC
V gene: TRBV6-1; J gene: TRBJ2-7; clone size: few; D gene: TRBD1; CDR3 protein: CASSDGQGAVYEQYF; CDR3 DNA: TGTGCCAGCAGTGACGGACAGGGGGCCGTCTACGAGCAGTACTTC
V gene: TRBV5-1; J gene: TRBJ2-1; clone size: NA; D gene: TRBD1; CDR3 protein: CASSAGTGSYNEQFF; CDR3 DNA: TGCGCCAGCAGCGCCGGGACAGGCTCCTACAATGAGCAGTTCTTC
V gene: TRBV10-3; J gene: TRBJ1-5; clone size: few; D gene: NA; CDR3 protein: CAISEARWNQPQHF; CDR3 DNA: TGTGCCATCAGTGAAGCCAGGTGGAATCAGCCCCAGCATTTT
V gene: TRBV28; J gene: TRBJ1-5; clone size: NA; D gene: NA; CDR3 protein: CASRDSYSNQPQHF; CDR3 DNA: TGTGCCAGCAGGGACAGTTATAGCAATCAGCCCCAGCATTTT
V gene: TRBV27; J gene: TRBJ1-2; clone size: NA; D gene: NA; CDR3 protein: CASSLAGVGYTF; CDR3 DNA: TGTGCCAGCAGTTTAGCAGGGGTCGGCTACACCTTC
V gene: TRBV7-9; J gene: TRBJ1-1; clone size: NA; D gene: NA; CDR3 protein: CASSFLDRAMGTEAFF; CDR3 DNA: TGTGCCAGCAGCTTTCTGGACCGGGCGATGGGTACTGAAGCTTTCTTT